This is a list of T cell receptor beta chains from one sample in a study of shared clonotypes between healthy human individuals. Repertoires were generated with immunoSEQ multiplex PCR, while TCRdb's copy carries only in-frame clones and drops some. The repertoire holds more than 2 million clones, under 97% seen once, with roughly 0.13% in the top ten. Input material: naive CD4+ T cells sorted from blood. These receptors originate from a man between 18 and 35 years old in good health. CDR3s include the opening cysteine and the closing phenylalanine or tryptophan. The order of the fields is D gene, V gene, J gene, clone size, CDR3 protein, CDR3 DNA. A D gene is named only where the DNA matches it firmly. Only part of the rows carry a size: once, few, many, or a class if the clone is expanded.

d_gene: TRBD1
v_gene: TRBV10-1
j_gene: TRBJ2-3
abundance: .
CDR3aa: CASSEAWTGGSTDTQYF
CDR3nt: TGCGCCAGCAGTGAGGCCTGGACAGGGGGAAGCACAGATACGCAGTATTTT

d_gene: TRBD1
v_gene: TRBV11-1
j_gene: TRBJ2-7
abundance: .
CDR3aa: CASSSDRAATYEQYF
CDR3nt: TGTGCCAGCAGCTCGGACAGGGCGGCTACCTACGAGCAGTACTTC

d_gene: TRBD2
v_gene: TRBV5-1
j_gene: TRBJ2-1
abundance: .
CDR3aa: CASRNGTSGYNEQFF
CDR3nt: TGCGCCAGCAGGAACGGGACTAGCGGATACAATGAGCAGTTCTTC

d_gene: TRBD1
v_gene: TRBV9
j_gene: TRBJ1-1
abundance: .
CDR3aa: CASSVEPGGNTEAFF
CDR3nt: TGTGCCAGCAGCGTAGAACCAGGGGGGAACACTGAAGCTTTCTTT

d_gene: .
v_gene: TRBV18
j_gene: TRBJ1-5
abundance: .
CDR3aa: CASSPPNSNQPQHF
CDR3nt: TGTGCCAGCTCACCACCAAACAGTAATCAGCCCCAGCATTTT

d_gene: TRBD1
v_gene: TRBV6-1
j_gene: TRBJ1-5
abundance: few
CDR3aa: CASSAQGARSNQPQHF
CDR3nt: TGTGCCAGCAGTGCCCAGGGGGCGCGAAGCAATCAGCCCCAGCATTTT

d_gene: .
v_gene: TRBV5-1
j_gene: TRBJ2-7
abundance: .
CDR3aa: CASSLEAVPYEQYF
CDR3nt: TGCGCCAGCAGCTTGGAAGCTGTGCCCTACGAGCAGTACTTC

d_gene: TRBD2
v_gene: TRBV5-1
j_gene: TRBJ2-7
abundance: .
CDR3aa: CASGKTSGSFREQYF
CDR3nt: TGCGCCAGCGGAAAGACTAGCGGGAGCTTTCGCGAGCAGTACTTC

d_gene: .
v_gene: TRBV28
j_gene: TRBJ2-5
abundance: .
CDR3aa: CASSPGTRETQYF
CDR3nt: TGTGCCAGCAGTCCGGGGACCAGGGAGACCCAGTACTTC

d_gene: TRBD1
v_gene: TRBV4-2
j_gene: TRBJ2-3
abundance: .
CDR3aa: CASSPRTGELGTQYF
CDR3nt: TGTGCCAGCAGCCCCCGGACAGGGGAGTTGGGTACGCAGTATTTT

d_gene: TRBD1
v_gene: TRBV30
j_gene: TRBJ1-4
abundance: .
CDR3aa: CAWSGTGRNEKLFF
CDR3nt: TGTGCCTGGAGTGGGACAGGACGAAATGAAAAACTGTTTTTT

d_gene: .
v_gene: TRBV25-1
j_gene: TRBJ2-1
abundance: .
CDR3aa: CASSGSGSYNEQFF
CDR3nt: TGTGCCAGCAGTGGAAGCGGATCCTACAATGAGCAGTTCTTC

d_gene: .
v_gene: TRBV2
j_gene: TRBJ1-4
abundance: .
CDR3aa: CASRRGGEGEKLFF
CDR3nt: TGTGCCAGCAGGAGGGGGGGAGAGGGTGAAAAACTGTTTTTT

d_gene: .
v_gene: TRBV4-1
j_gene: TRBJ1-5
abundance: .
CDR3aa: CASSPIVWGAGQPQHF
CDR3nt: TGCGCCAGCAGCCCCATTGTGTGGGGGGCAGGTCAGCCCCAGCATTTT

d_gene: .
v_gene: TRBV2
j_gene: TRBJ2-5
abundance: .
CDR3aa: CASSRDSQETQYF
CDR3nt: TGTGCCAGCAGCCGTGACAGCCAAGAGACCCAGTACTTC

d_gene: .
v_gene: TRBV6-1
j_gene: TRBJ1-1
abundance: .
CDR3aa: CASGTGGRTEAFF
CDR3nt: TGTGCCAGCGGGACGGGAGGTCGGACTGAAGCTTTCTTT

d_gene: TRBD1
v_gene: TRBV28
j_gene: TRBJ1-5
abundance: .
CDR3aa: CASRSPGGDQPQHF
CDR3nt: TGTGCCAGCAGATCTCCAGGGGGGGATCAGCCCCAGCATTTT

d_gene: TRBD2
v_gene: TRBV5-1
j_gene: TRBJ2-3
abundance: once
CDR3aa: CASSLTPGTSDTQYF
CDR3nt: TGCGCCAGCAGCCTAACCCCCGGGACTAGTGATACGCAGTATTTT